These T cell receptor beta chains were read from a single sample in a study of CD8 T cells in ankylosing spondylitis. TCRdb passed the 5' RACE reads through MiXCR, listing each CDR3 protein once. The repertoire consists of around 180,000 distinct CDR3 sequences, with about 18% occurring once and the leading ten covering around 4.1%. The material sequenced was blood, either unsorted or a sorted T cell fraction (not recorded which). The receptors come from a male donor aged 10 to 35 with ankylosing spondylitis or in good health (not recorded which). Each CDR3 is given with its conserved first and last residue. The D gene is left open where the match is weak. Some rows mark clone size as missing; the rest say once, few, many or name a class of expanded clone.

J,D,length,V,size,CDR3,DNA
TRBJ1-3,.,15,TRBV6-5,few,CASSDGTYSGNTIYF,TGTGCCAGCAGTGATGGGACTTACTCTGGAAACACCATATATTTT
TRBJ1-1,TRBD1,15,TRBV27,many,CASSPPDRVWTEAFF,TGTGCCAGCAGTCCGCCCGACAGGGTGTGGACTGAAGCTTTCTTT
TRBJ2-6,.,13,TRBV29-1,once,CSVMISGANVLTF,TGCAGCGTGATGATCTCTGGGGCCAACGTCCTGACTTTC
TRBJ2-1,.,14,TRBV5-6,many,CASSLGGIYNEQFF,TGTGCCAGCAGCTTGGGCGGGATCTACAATGAGCAGTTCTTC
TRBJ2-2,.,16,TRBV28,many,CASSGSGTPIGRELFF,TGTGCCAGCAGCGGCTCCGGGACTCCCATTGGTCGGGAGCTGTTTTTT
TRBJ2-3,.,16,TRBV2,few,CASSAALARSTDTQYF,TGTGCCAGCAGCGCAGCGTTGGCCAGAAGCACAGATACGCAGTATTTT
TRBJ2-1,TRBD1,16,TRBV24-1,many,CATSDTRQGGFHEQFF,TGTGCCACCAGTGATACCCGACAGGGTGGATTCCATGAGCAGTTCTTC
TRBJ2-1,.,11,TRBV29-1,.,CSVVHGLEQFF,TGCAGCGTTGTCCACGGGCTAGAGCAGTTCTTC
TRBJ1-5,.,15,TRBV15,many,CATSTLPGDNQPQHF,TGTGCCACCAGCACCCTGCCAGGGGACAATCAGCCCCAGCATTTT
TRBJ2-1,TRBD1,18,TRBV29-1,many,CSVEGAADTQTIYNEQFF,TGCAGCGTCGAGGGGGCCGCGGATACTCAGACCATCTACAATGAGCAGTTCTTC
TRBJ2-1,TRBD2,16,TRBV7-3,many,CASSLTTSGTYNEQFF,TGTGCCAGCAGCTTAACAACTAGCGGGACCTACAATGAGCAGTTCTTC
TRBJ1-1,.,12,TRBV18,few,CASSPQAAEAFF,TGTGCCAGCTCACCCCAGGCGGCTGAAGCTTTCTTT
TRBJ2-1,TRBD1,11,TRBV29-1,many,CSVGDGQGEFF,TGCAGCGTCGGGGACGGACAGGGAGAGTTCTTC
TRBJ1-2,.,15,TRBV10-3,many,CAISEDLTGVYGYTF,TGTGCCATCAGCGAAGACCTAACAGGCGTCTATGGCTACACCTTC
TRBJ1-1,.,14,TRBV28,many,CASSLGRMGTEAFF,TGTGCCAGCAGTTTAGGGCGGATGGGGACTGAAGCTTTCTTT
TRBJ2-7,.,13,TRBV6-5,few,CASSYSYPYEQYF,TGTGCCAGCAGTTACTCCTACCCATACGAGCAGTACTTC
TRBJ2-5,TRBD1,13,TRBV12-5,many,CASTGVHEETQYF,TGTGCTTCCACAGGGGTCCACGAAGAGACCCAGTACTTC
TRBJ1-5,TRBD1,14,TRBV20-1,.,CSASETGPLQPQHF,TGCAGTGCTAGCGAGACAGGGCCCCTTCAGCCCCAGCATTTT
TRBJ2-7,.,11,TRBV3-1,many,CASSSDREQYF,TGTGCCAGCAGCTCCGACAGAGAGCAGTACTTC
TRBJ2-3,TRBD1,14,TRBV12-3/TRBV12-4,many,CASSQDRGTDTQYF,TGTGCCAGCAGTCAGGACAGGGGGACAGATACGCAGTATTTT
TRBJ2-3,TRBD1,13,TRBV5-1,many,CASSAQGVDTQYF,TGCGCCAGCAGCGCGCAGGGGGTGGATACACAGTATTTT
TRBJ1-5,.,14,TRBV27,many,CASSTWGSNQPQHF,TGTGCCAGCAGTACATGGGGTAGCAATCAGCCCCAGCATTTT
TRBJ2-1,TRBD2,12,TRBV20-1,many,CSAEGSGSGQFF,TGCAGTGCAGAGGGTAGCGGGAGTGGGCAGTTCTTC
TRBJ2-2,.,12,TRBV12-3/TRBV12-4,.,CASTGWGGELFF,TGTGCCAGCACGGGTTGGGGCGGGGAGCTGTTTTTT
TRBJ2-7,.,14,TRBV6-5,many,CASSYLTGLNEQYF,TGTGCCAGCAGTTACTTGACAGGCCTCAACGAGCAGTACTTC
TRBJ2-1,TRBD1,12,TRBV20-1,.,CSARDGGDRGFF,TGCAGTGCTAGAGATGGTGGGGACAGGGGGTTCTTC
TRBJ2-1,TRBD2,16,TRBV14,many,CASRSSGLAAYNEQFF,TGTGCCAGCAGATCCTCGGGACTAGCGGCTTACAATGAGCAGTTCTTC
TRBJ2-3,TRBD2,17,TRBV12-3/TRBV12-4,many,CASSLRLAGFSTDTQYF,TGTGCCAGCAGCCTGAGACTAGCGGGGTTTAGCACAGATACGCAGTATTTT
TRBJ2-6,.,16,TRBV10-1,few,CASSEYIASGANVLTF,TGCGCCAGCAGTGAGTACATAGCCTCTGGGGCCAACGTCCTGACTTTC
TRBJ2-1,TRBD1,16,TRBV16,many,CASSQSGGQGLNEQFF,TGTGCCAGCAGCCAATCGGGGGGACAGGGGCTAAATGAGCAGTTCTTC
TRBJ2-7,TRBD2,14,TRBV12-3/TRBV12-4,many,CASSLSAGVHEQYF,TGTGCCAGCAGTTTGTCGGCGGGAGTGCACGAGCAGTACTTC